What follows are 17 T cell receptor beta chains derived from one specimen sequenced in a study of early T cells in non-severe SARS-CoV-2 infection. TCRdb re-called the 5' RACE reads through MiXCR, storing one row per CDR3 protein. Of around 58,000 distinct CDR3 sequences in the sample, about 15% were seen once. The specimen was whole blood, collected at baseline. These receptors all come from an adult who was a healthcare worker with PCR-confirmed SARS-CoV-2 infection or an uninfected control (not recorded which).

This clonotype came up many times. In nucleotides, the CDR3 is TGCGCCAGCAGAGCCGGGACAGGGGGCGCAGATACGCAGTATTTT. The encoded protein is CASRAGTGGADTQYF. The chain couples TRBV10-2 to TRBJ2-3; 12 positions match TRBD1. Germline V gene lookup returns CDR1 WSHSY and CDR2 SAAADI. V dropped 6 bases and J dropped 4; count of bases not matched to a gene: 5. CDR3 length: 15 amino acids.

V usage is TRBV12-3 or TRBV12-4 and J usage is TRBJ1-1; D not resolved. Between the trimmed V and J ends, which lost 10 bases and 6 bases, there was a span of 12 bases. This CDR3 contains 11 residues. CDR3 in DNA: TGTGCCATAAAGTCTTACTCTGAAGCTTTCTTT. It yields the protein CAIKSYSEAFF.

The CDR3: CASSSLKGSSGNTIYF. CDR3 nucleotide sequence: TGTGCCAGCAGCTCGCTAAAAGGATCCTCTGGAAACACCATATATTTT. This chain uses TRBV5-6 with TRBJ1-3; D unclear. The CDR3 has 16 residues. Germline CDR1 reads SGHDT; CDR2 reads YYEEEE. The germline V and J ends were trimmed by 3 bases and 0 bases, with 13 bases remaining between them.

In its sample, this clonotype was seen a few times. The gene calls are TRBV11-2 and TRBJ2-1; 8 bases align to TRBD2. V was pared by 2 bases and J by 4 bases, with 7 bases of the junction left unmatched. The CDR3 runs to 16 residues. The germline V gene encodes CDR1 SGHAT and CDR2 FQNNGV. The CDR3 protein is CASSLYGGRTYNEQFF. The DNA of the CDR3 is TGTGCCAGCAGCTTATATGGCGGGAGGACTTACAATGAGCAGTTCTTC.

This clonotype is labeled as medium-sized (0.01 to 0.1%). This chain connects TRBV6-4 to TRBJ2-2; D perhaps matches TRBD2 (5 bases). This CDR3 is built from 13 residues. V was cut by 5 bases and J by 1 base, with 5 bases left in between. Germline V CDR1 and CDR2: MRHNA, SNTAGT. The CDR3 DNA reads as TGTGCCAGCAGTAGCGGGAACACCGGGGAGCTGTTTTTT. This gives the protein CASSSGNTGELFF.

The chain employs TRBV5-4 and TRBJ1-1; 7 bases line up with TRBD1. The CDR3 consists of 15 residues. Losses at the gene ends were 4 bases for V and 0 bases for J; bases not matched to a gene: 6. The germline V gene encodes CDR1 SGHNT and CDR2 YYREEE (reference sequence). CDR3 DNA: TGTGCCAGCAGCCCGCGGGACAGAATGAACACTGAAGCTTTCTTT. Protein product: CASSPRDRMNTEAFF.

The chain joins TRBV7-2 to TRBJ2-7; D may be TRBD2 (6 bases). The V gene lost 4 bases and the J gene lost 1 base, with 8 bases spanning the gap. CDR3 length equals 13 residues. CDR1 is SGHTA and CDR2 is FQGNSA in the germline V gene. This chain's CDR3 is CASSSDYSYEQYF. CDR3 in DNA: TGTGCCAGCAGCTCGGACTATTCCTACGAGCAGTACTTC.

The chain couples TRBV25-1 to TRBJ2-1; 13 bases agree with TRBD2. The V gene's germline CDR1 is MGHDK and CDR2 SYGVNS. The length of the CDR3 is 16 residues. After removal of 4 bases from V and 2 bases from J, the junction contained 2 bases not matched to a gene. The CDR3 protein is CASSGTSGGPYNEQFF. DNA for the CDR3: TGTGCCAGCAGTGGGACTAGCGGGGGCCCCTACAATGAGCAGTTCTTC. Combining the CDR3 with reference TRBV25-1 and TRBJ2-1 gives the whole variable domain EADIYQTPRYLVIGTGKKITLECSQTMGHDKMYWYQQDPGMELHLIHYSYGVNSTEKGDLSSESTVSRIRTEHFPLTLESARPSHTSQYLCASSGTSGGPYNEQFFGPGTRLTVL.

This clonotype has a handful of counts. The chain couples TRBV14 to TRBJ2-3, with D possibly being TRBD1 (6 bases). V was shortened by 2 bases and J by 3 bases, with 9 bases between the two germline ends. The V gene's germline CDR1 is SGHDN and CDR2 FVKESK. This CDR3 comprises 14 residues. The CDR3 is CASSQLGGTDTQYF. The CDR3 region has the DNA TGTGCCAGCAGCCAATTAGGGGGTACAGATACGCAGTATTTT.

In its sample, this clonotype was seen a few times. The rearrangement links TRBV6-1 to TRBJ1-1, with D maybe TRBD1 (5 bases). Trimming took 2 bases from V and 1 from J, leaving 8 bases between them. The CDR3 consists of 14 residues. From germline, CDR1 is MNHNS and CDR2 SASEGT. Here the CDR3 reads CASSEPGQNTEAFF. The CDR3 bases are TGTGCCAGCAGTGAACCCGGACAGAACACTGAAGCTTTCTTT.

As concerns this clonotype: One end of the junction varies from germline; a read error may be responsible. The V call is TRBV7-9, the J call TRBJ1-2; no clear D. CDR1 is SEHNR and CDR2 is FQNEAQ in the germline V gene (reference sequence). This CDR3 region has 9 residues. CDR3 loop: CASSSLACF. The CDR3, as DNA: TGTGCCAGCAGCTCCCTCGCCTGCTTC.

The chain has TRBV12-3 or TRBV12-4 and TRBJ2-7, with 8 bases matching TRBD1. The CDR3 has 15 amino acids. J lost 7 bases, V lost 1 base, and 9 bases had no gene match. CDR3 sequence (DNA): TGTGCCAGCAGTTTAGGCGGGACAGGCCGGAGAGAGCAGTACTTC. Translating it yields CASSLGGTGRREQYF.

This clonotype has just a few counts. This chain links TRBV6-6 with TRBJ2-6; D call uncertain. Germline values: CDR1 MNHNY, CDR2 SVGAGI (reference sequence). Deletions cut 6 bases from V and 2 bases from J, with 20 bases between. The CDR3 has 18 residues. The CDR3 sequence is CASSSRRPGVTGANVLTF. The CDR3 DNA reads TGTGCCAGCAGCTCACGGCGCCCAGGTGTCACTGGGGCCAACGTCCTGACTTTC.

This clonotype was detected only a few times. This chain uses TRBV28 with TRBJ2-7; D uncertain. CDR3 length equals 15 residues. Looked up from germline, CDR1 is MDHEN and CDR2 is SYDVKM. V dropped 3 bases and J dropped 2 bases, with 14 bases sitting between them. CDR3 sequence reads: CASSLSTPRPYEQYF. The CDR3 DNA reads TGTGCCAGCAGTTTGAGTACACCTCGACCCTACGAGCAGTACTTC.

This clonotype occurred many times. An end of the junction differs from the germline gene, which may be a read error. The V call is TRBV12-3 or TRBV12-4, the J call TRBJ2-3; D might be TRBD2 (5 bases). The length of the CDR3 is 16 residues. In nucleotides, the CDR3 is TGTGCCAGCAGTTCACTGGCCTCGCCTAGCAGAGATACGCAGTATTTT. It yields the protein CASSSLASPSRDTQYF.

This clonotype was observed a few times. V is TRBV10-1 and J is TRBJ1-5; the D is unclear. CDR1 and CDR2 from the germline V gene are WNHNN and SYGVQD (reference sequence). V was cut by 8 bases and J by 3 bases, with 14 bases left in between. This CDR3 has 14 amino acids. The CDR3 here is CASVGPLLNQPQHF. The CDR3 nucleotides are TGCGCCAGCGTTGGACCCCTGCTCAATCAGCCCCAGCATTTT.

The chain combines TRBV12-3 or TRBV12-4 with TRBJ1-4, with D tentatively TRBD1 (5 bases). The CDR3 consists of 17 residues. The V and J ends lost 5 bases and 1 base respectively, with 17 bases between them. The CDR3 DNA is TGTGCCAGCAGTCCGGGACGATTTCTGCAAACTAATGAAAAACTGTTTTTT. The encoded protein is CASSPGRFLQTNEKLFF.